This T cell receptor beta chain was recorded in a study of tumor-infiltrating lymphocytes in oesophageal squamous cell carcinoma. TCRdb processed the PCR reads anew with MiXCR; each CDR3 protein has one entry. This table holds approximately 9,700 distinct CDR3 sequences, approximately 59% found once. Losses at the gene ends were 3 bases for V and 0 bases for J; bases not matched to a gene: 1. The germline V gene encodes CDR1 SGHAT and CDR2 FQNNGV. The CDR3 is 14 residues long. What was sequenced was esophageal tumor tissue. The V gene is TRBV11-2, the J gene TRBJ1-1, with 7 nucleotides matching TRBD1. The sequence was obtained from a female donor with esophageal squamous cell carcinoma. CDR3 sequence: CASSLGQMNTEAFF. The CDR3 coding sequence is TGTGCCAGCAGCTTGGGACAGATGAACACTGAAGCTTTCTTT.